The sequence of this T cell receptor (beta chain) was determined in a study of blood T cell repertoires in COVID-19. Study overall: Sources were T cells, B-cell-depleted T cells, or PBMCs; the material itself was cDNA or gDNA.

V trimming: 0 bases; J trimming: 5 bases; junction bases outside the gene matches: 7. Germline-derived CDR1 and CDR2 are GTSNPN and SVGIG (reference sequence). CDR3 size: 15 residues. Assay: immunoSEQ multiplex PCR; the TCRdb copy retains only in-frame clones and omits some. The table has approximately 290,000 clones, about 85% seen once. Patients of the Seattle cohort, enrolled during active infection, were followed longitudinally. The chain recombines TRBV30 with TRBJ2-5; 9 nucleotides line up with TRBD2. This receptor was identified in a human donor with COVID-19, enrolled during active disease. The donor label of this sample is uncertain. The sequenced sample consisted of peripheral blood. The CDR3 reads CAWSVYLAGSETQYF. The CDR3 DNA follows: TGTGCCTGGAGTGTTTATCTAGCGGGATCGGAGACCCAGTACTTC.